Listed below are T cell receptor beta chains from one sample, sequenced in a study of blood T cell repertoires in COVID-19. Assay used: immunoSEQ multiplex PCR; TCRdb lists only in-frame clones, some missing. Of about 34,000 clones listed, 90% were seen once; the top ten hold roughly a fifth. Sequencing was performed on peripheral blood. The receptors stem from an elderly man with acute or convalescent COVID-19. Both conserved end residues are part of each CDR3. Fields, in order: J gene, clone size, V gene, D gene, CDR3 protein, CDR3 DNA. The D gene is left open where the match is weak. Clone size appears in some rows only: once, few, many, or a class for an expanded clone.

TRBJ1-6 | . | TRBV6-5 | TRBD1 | CASKRTGNSPLHF | TGTGCCAGCAAACGGACAGGGAATTCACCCCTCCACTTT
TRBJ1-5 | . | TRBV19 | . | CASSIGWRNQPQHF | TGTGCCAGTAGTATCGGCTGGAGGAATCAGCCCCAGCATTTT
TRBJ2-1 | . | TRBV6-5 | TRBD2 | CASNRGGQNEQFF | TGTGCCAGCAATCGGGGGGGCCAAAATGAGCAGTTCTTC
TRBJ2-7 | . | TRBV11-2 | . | CASSSLHGSYEQYF | TGTGCCAGCAGCTCCCTCCACGGCTCCTACGAGCAGTACTTC
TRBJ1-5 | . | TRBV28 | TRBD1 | CASILAGGYQPQHF | TGTGCCAGCATCCTTGCAGGGGGCTATCAGCCCCAGCATTTT
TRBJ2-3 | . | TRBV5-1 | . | CASSSSSGRETDTQYF | TGCGCCAGCAGCTCGTCCAGCGGGCGGGAAACAGATACGCAGTATTTT
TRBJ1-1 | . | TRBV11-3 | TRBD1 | CASSTGTGGSEAFF | TGTGCCAGCAGCACCGGGACAGGGGGTTCTGAAGCTTTCTTT
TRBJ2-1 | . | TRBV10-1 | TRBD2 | CASSESSLGGGGSSYNEQFF | TGCGCCAGCAGTGAGTCAAGCTTGGGAGGCGGGGGGAGCTCCTACAATGAGCAGTTCTTC
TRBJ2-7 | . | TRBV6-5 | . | CASSYSPRGYEQYF | TGTGCCAGCAGTTACTCGCCCAGGGGATACGAGCAGTACTTC
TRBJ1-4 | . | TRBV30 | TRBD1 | CAWSSGQGAQTNEKLFF | TGTGCCTGGAGTAGCGGGCAGGGGGCGCAGACTAATGAAAAACTGTTTTTT
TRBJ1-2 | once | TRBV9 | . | CASSPLTWGQGYTF | TGTGCCAGCAGCCCACTGACCTGGGGGCAAGGCTACACCTTC
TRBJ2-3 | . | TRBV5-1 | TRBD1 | CASSSTSGGGLRTDTQYF | TGCGCCAGCAGCTCAACCTCAGGGGGCGGTCTCCGCACAGATACGCAGTATTTT
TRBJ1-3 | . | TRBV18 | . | CASSPNQGKMSGNTIYF | TGTGCCAGCTCACCCAACCAGGGGAAGATGAGTGGAAACACCATATATTTT
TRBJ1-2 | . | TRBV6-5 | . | CASSYRRGSNYGYTF | TGTGCCAGCAGTTACAGGAGAGGGTCTAACTATGGCTACACCTTC
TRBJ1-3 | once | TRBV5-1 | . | CASSSEPGSGNTIYF | TGCGCCAGCAGCTCCGAGCCGGGTTCTGGAAACACCATATATTTT
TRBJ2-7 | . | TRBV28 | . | CASRSPYEQYF | TGTGCCAGCAGGTCCCCTTACGAGCAGTACTTC
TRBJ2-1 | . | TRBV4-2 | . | CASSLRTGHNEQFF | TGTGCCAGCAGCCTCAGGACTGGGCACAATGAGCAGTTCTTC
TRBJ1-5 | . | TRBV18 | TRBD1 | CASSLDRGQMGQPQHF | TGTGCCAGCTCTCTTGACAGGGGGCAGATGGGTCAGCCCCAGCATTTT
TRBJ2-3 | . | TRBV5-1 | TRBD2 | CASSLEALAGVQGTDAQYF | TGCGCCAGCAGCTTGGAGGCACTAGCGGGGGTTCAGGGCACAGATGCGCAGTATTTT
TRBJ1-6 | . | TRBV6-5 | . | CASSSAQGGNSPLHF | TGTGCCAGCAGTTCCGCACAGGGTGGCAATTCACCCCTCCACTTT
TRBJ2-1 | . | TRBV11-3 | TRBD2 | CASSLGRDYHNEQFF | TGTGCCAGCAGCTTAGGACGGGACTACCACAATGAGCAGTTCTTC
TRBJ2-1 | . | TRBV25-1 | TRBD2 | CASSASGGQNEGQFF | TGTGCCAGCAGTGCTAGCGGGGGGCAGAATGAAGGGCAGTTCTTC
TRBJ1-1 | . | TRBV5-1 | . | CASSLGATEAFF | TGCGCCAGCAGCTTGGGAGCCACTGAAGCTTTCTTT
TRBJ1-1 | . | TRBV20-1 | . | CSAWQATEAFF | TGCAGTGCTTGGCAGGCCACTGAAGCTTTCTTT
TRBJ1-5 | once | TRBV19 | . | CAGGGGPNQPQHF | TGTGCCGGGGGGGGAGGGCCCAATCAGCCCCAGCATTTT
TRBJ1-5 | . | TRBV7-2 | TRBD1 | CASSISTGWYQPQHF | TGTGCCAGCAGCATCTCGACAGGGTGGTACCAGCCCCAGCATTTT
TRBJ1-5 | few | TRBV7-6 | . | CASSLGLRGQPQHF | TGTGCCAGCAGCTTAGGTCTTCGCGGTCAGCCCCAGCATTTT
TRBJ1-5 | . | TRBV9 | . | CASSADGSFWPQHF | TGTGCCAGCAGCGCAGACGGTAGCTTTTGGCCCCAGCATTTT
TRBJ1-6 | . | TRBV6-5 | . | CASSYTMVGNSPLHF | TGTGCCAGCAGTTACACCATGGTCGGTAATTCACCCCTCCACTTT
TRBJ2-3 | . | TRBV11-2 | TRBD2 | CASGSGGGTDTQYF | TGTGCCAGCGGTAGCGGGGGGGGCACAGATACGCAGTATTTT
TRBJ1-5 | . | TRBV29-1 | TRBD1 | CSVVTGGINQPQHF | TGCAGCGTTGTTACAGGGGGCATCAATCAGCCCCAGCATTTT
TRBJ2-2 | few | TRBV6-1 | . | CASSERGLAGELFF | TGTGCCAGCAGTGAAAGGGGATTGGCCGGGGAGCTGTTTTTT
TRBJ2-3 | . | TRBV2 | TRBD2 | CASRYTRPGRGTDTQYF | TGTGCCAGCAGGTATACCCGGCCAGGGAGGGGTACAGATACGCAGTATTTT
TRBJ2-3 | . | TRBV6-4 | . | CASSSGDHRGDTQYF | TGTGCCAGCAGTTCAGGGGACCATAGAGGGGATACGCAGTATTTT
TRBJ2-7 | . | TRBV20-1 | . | CSASSTQTYEQYF | TGCAGTGCTAGTTCCACTCAAACCTACGAGCAGTACTTC
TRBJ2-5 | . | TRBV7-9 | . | CASSLARAQETQYF | TGTGCCAGCAGCCTAGCGAGAGCTCAAGAGACCCAGTACTTC
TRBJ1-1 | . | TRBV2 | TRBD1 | CASTLDRGNTEAFF | TGTGCCAGCACCCTGGACAGGGGGAACACTGAAGCTTTCTTT
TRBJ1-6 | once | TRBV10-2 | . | CASRPRSSNSPLHF | TGCGCCAGCAGACCCAGGTCCTCTAATTCACCCCTCCACTTT
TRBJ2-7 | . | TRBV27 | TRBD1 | CASSFLTGALVYEQYF | TGTGCCAGCAGTTTTCTAACAGGGGCCTTAGTCTACGAGCAGTACTTC
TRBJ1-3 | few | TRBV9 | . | CASSVDEGVPSGNTIYF | TGTGCCAGCAGCGTAGACGAGGGGGTCCCCTCTGGAAACACCATATATTTT
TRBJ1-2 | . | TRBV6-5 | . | CASIPVQGSYGYTF | TGTGCCAGCATTCCCGTGCAGGGTAGCTATGGCTACACCTTC
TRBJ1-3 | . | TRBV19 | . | CASSKGLESGNTIYF | TGTGCCAGTAGTAAGGGACTGGAGTCTGGAAACACCATATATTTT
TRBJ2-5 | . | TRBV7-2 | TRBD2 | CASSPWMSGGKETQYF | TGTGCCAGCAGCCCGTGGATGAGCGGGGGAAAAGAGACCCAGTACTTC
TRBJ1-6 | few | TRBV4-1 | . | CASSSPTLSGRSPLHF | TGCGCCAGCAGCTCACCAACTCTCTCAGGGCGCTCACCCCTCCACTTT
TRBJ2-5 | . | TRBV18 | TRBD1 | CASSPNRGYETQYF | TGTGCCAGCTCACCGAACAGGGGATACGAGACCCAGTACTTC
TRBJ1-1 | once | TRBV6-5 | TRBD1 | CASDTGGSEAFF | TGTGCCAGTGATACAGGGGGCAGTGAAGCTTTCTTT
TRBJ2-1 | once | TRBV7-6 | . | CASSLSGGPHNEQFF | TGTGCCAGCAGCTTATCGGGGGGCCCCCACAATGAGCAGTTCTTC
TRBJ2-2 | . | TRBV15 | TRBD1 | CATSRGQGVEIGELFF | TGTGCCACCAGCAGAGGACAGGGGGTTGAAATCGGGGAGCTGTTTTTT
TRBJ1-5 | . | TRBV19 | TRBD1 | CASNRPGQGRHQPQHF | TGTGCCAGTAACCGCCCGGGACAGGGGAGGCACCAGCCCCAGCATTTT
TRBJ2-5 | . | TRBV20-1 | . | CSASEGEETQYF | TGCAGTGCTAGTGAAGGGGAAGAGACCCAGTACTTC
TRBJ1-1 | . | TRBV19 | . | CASSIDNAGWTEAFF | TGTGCCAGTAGTATAGATAACGCAGGGTGGACTGAAGCTTTCTTT